A single sample is the source of the 19 T cell receptor beta chains below, sequenced in a study of Ad26.COV2.S vaccination and SARS-CoV-2 variants. Here immunoSEQ multiplex PCR was the method, and the copy in TCRdb shows in-frame clones only, minus some. The table lists 350,000 to 500,000 clones, 90% of them singletons. Treatment specified: around 19 received Ad26.COV2.S at low or high dose, single or two shots; 5 received placebo; per-sample allocation not given. At day 63 after the first vaccine or placebo injection, samples were drawn. The starting material was peripheral blood, obtained in a trial of Ad26.COV2.S vaccine versus placebo. These receptors came from a person aged 18-60 years who received the Ad26.COV2.S COVID-19 vaccine or a placebo.

On this clone itself: A read error may produce the germline difference seen at one junction end. V and J are TRBV7-7 and TRBJ2-5; D is unresolved. Germline CDR1 reads SSHAT; CDR2 reads FNYEAQ (reference sequence). This CDR3 region has 15 residues. CDR3 residues: CASSPPPLYQETQYF. CDR3 bases: TGTGCTAGCAGCCCCCCTCCGCTCTACCAAGAGACCCAGTACTTC.

The chain couples TRBV6-2 or TRBV6-3 to TRBJ2-1; D gene unclear. CDR1 is MNHEY and CDR2 is SVGEGT in the germline V gene. Trimming stripped 0 bases from V and 14 bases from J, with 11 bases between. The CDR3 runs to 12 residues. The CDR3 nucleotides read TGTGCCAGCAGTTACTCGTTGCTAGTAAAGTTCTTC. This codes for CASSYSLLVKFF.

The rearrangement uses TRBV12-3 or TRBV12-4 and TRBJ1-2; 8 nucleotides line up with TRBD1. This CDR3 has 13 amino acids. Trimming removed 5 bases from V and 4 bases from J; junction bases left unmatched: 3. CDR3 nucleotide sequence: TGTGCCAGCAGTCTACAGGGGGTCTATGGCTACACCTTC. Protein: CASSLQGVYGYTF.

This clone was seen a single time. As DNA, the CDR3 is TGTGCCAGCAGCCAAGGCCGGACTAGCGGAACCTACAATGAGCAGTTCTTC. It codes for CASSQGRTSGTYNEQFF. The chain has TRBV4-2 and TRBJ2-1, with TRBD2 matching 10 bases. The CDR3 is 17 residues long. V trimming: 1 base; J trimming: 2 bases; junction bases outside the gene matches: 5. Germline assignment: CDR1 LGHNA and CDR2 YNFKEQ.

The CDR3 here is CASRSLGRVYEQYF. The DNA for the CDR3 is TGTGCCAGCAGATCCCTGGGCAGGGTCTACGAGCAGTACTTC. The rearrangement links TRBV2 to TRBJ2-7; maybe TRBD1 (5 bases). Looked up from germline, CDR1 is SNHLY and CDR2 is FYNNEI. The ends were cut back, 6 bases at V and 3 bases at J, with 15 bases in the middle. This CDR3 spans 14 amino acids.

V is TRBV27 and J is TRBJ2-1, with TRBD2 matching over 8 bases. This CDR3 contains 16 residues. J gave up 5 bases and V 5 bases, and 11 bases lay outside the gene matches. Germline loops: CDR1 MNHEY, CDR2 SMNVEV (reference sequence). The CDR3 spells CASSKPSAGVHNEQFF. The CDR3 DNA reads TGTGCCAGCAGTAAACCTTCAGCGGGAGTCCACAATGAGCAGTTCTTC.

The chain combines TRBV30 with TRBJ1-3; 7 bases align to TRBD1. The V segment lost 5 bases and the J segment 3 bases; nucleotides outside the gene matches: 7. CDR1 is GTSNPN, CDR2 SVGIG, per germline (reference sequence). The CDR3 contains 14 residues. The CDR3 coding sequence is TGTGCCTGGTCACAGGGGCGGGATGGAAACACCATATATTTT. Residues: CAWSQGRDGNTIYF.

In regard to this clone: At the DNA level, this CDR3 is encoded by other sequences in the same sample as well. The chain combines TRBV6-2 or TRBV6-3 with TRBJ1-5; TRBD1 might be the D (5 bases). Germline CDR1 is MNHEY and CDR2 is SVGEGT. This CDR3 contains 14 residues. Trimming stripped 2 bases from V and 0 bases from J, with 5 bases between. This chain's CDR3 is CASSYGGSNQPQHF. Here the CDR3 DNA reads TGTGCCAGCAGTTACGGGGGTAGCAATCAGCCCCAGCATTTT.

This chain links TRBV14 with TRBJ1-5; the D is unclear. V lost 6 bases, J lost 6 bases, and 12 bases lay in between. Germline CDR1 and CDR2: SGHDN and FVKESK. This CDR3 is built from 13 residues. The CDR3 reads CASSHTPGQPQHF. For the CDR3, the DNA is TGTGCCAGCAGTCATACTCCAGGTCAGCCCCAGCATTTT.

This chain uses TRBV20-1 with TRBJ2-7; 10 bases match TRBD2. Unmatched junction bases numbered 0, after V lost 5 bases and J lost 5 bases. The CDR3 is 11 residues long. Germline loops: CDR1 DFQATT, CDR2 SNEGSKA (reference sequence). The CDR3 is CSAGLADEQYF. The DNA for the CDR3 is TGCAGTGCTGGACTAGCGGACGAGCAGTACTTC.

The V call is TRBV4-1, the J call TRBJ1-1; TRBD1 might be the D (5 bases). In germline, CDR1 is MGHRA, CDR2 YSYEKL. V lost 3 bases, J lost 3 bases, and 17 bases lay in between. The CDR3 has 16 amino acids. The CDR3 loop is CASSHDSLTWDTEAFF. In DNA, the CDR3 is TGCGCCAGCAGCCACGACAGCCTCACGTGGGACACTGAAGCTTTCTTT.

A note on this clone: The sample holds other DNA sequences that translate to the same CDR3. The gene calls are TRBV18 and TRBJ2-7; TRBD1 matches at 8 bases. V lost 6 bases and J lost 2; bases outside the gene matches: 6. This CDR3 is 14 amino acids long. Germline CDR1 KGHSH, CDR2 LQKENI. CDR3 residues: CASSPGTGPYEQYF. CDR3 coding DNA: TGTGCCAGCTCGCCCGGGACAGGTCCCTACGAGCAGTACTTC.

The rearrangement joins TRBV3-1 (or the pseudogene TRBV3-2) to TRBJ1-5; 8 nucleotides align to TRBD1. Germline V gives CDR1 LGHDT, CDR2 YNNKEL (reference sequence). J gave up 7 bases and V 4 bases, and 6 bases lay outside the gene matches. This CDR3 region has 14 residues. The DNA for the CDR3 is TGTGCCAGCAGCCCCGGACAGGGCAGGCAGCCCCAGCATTTT. Residues: CASSPGQGRQPQHF.

The CDR3 nucleotides are TGTGCCAGCAGCGGCGGGGCTCAGCCCCAGCATTTT. It is translated as CASSGGAQPQHF. The genes are TRBV5-8 and TRBJ1-5, with D possibly being TRBD1 (5 bases). V was trimmed by 4 bases and J by 6 bases, leaving 8 bases between them. Per germline, CDR1 SGHTS and CDR2 YDEGEE. The CDR3 covers 12 residues.

The chain has TRBV7-2 and TRBJ2-5; perhaps TRBD1 as D (8 bases). Trimming removed 5 bases from V and 5 bases from J, with 27 bases in between. There are 18 residues in the CDR3. Germline loops: CDR1 SGHTA, CDR2 FQGNSA. The CDR3 loop is CASSLGTGGGTRRETQYF. The DNA of the CDR3 is TGTGCCAGCAGCCTAGGAACAGGGGGAGGGACCCGCCGGGAGACCCAGTACTTC.

The chain uses TRBV28 and TRBJ2-1; D remains ambiguous. The CDR3 spans 14 residues. The germline V and J ends were trimmed by 6 bases and 10 bases, with 19 bases remaining between them. CDR1 MDHEN and CDR2 SYDVKM come from the germline V gene. The chain's CDR3 is CASRPREGTREQFF. Here the CDR3 DNA reads TGTGCCAGCAGACCCCGAGAAGGCACCAGGGAGCAGTTCTTC. Supplemented by reference TRBV28 and TRBJ2-1, the full variable domain reads DVKVTQSSRYLVKRTGEKVFLECVQDMDHENMFWYRQDPGLGLRLIYFSYDVKMKEKGDIPEGYSVSREKKERFSLILESASTNQTSMYLCASRPREGTREQFFGPGTRLTVL.

The count of this clone is one. This rearrangement joins TRBV11-2 to TRBJ2-7; 8 nucleotides line up with TRBD1. V was pared by 4 bases and J by 5 bases, with 4 bases of the junction left unmatched. Per germline, CDR1 SGHAT and CDR2 FQNNGV. The CDR3 covers 13 residues. The CDR3: CASSSGTGNEQYF. CDR3 nucleotides: TGTGCCAGCAGCTCAGGGACAGGAAACGAGCAGTACTTC.

On this clone itself: One junction end disagrees with the germline gene, perhaps due to a read error. The rearrangement joins TRBV7-7 to TRBJ2-3; D may be TRBD2 (5 bases). In germline, CDR1 is SSHAT, CDR2 FNYEAQ (reference sequence). The CDR3 consists of 14 residues. CDR3 residues: CASSSGRGTDTQYF. For the CDR3, the DNA is TGTGCTAGCAGCTCGGGAAGGGGCACAGATACGCAGTATTTT.

The V gene is TRBV5-4, the J gene TRBJ1-1; D possibly corresponds to TRBD1 (5 bases). CDR1 is SGHNT, CDR2 YYREEE, per germline (reference sequence). This CDR3 is built from 14 residues. V dropped 4 bases and J dropped 4 bases, with 14 bases sitting between them. The CDR3 bases are TGTGCCAGCAGCCGGGGGGGTACTCCCACTGAAGCTTTCTTT. Translating it yields CASSRGGTPTEAFF. Drawing the rest from reference TRBV5-4 and TRBJ1-1, the complete variable domain is ETGVTQSPTHLIKTRGQQVTLRCSSQSGHNTVSWYQQALGQGPQFIFQYYREEENGRGNFPPRFSGLQFPNYSSELNVNALELDDSALYLCASSRGGTPTEAFFGQGTRLTVV.